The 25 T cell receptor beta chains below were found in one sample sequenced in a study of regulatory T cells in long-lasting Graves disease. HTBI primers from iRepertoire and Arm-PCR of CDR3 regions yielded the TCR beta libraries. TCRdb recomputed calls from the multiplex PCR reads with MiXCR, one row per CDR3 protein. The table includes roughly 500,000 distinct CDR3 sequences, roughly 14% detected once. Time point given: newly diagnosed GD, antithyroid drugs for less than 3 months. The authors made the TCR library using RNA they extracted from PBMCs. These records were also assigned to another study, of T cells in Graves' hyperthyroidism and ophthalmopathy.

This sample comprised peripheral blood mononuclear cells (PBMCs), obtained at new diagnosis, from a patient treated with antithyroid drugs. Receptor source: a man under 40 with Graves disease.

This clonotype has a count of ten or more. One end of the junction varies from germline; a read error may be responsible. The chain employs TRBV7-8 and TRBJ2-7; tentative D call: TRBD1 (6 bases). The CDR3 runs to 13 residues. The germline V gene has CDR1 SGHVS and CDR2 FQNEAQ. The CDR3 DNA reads TGTGCCAGCAGGTTAGACAGGACTTACGAGCAGTACTTC. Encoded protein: CASRLDRTYEQYF.

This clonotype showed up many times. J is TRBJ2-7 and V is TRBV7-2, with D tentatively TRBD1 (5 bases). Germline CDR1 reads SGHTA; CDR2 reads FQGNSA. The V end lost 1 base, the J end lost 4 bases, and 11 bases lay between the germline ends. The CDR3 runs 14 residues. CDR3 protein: CASSLGGQRYEQYF. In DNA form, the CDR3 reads TGTGCCAGCAGCTTAGGCGGACAAAGATACGAGCAGTACTTC.

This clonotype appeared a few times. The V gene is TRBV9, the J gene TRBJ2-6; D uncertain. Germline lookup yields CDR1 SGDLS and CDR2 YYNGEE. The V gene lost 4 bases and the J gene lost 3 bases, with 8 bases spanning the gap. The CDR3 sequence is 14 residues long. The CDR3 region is CASSPSGGANVLTF. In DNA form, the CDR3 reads TGTGCCAGCAGCCCTTCCGGTGGGGCCAACGTCCTGACTTTC.

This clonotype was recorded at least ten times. The CDR3 spells CASRTGTSITDTQYF. The CDR3 DNA reads TGCGCCAGCAGAACCGGGACTAGTATAACAGATACGCAGTATTTT. The chain recombines TRBV5-1 with TRBJ2-3, with TRBD2 identical over 8 bases. Germline V gene sequence: CDR1 SGHRS, CDR2 YFSETQ. V gave up 5 bases and J gave up 3 bases; unmatched junction bases: 8. The CDR3 length is 15 residues.

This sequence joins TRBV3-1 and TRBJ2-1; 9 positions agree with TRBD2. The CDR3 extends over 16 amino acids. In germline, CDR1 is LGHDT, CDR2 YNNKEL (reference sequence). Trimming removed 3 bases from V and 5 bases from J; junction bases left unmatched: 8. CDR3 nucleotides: TGTGCCAGCAGCCAGACTCGACTAGCGGACAACAATGAGCAGTTCTTC. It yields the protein CASSQTRLADNNEQFF.

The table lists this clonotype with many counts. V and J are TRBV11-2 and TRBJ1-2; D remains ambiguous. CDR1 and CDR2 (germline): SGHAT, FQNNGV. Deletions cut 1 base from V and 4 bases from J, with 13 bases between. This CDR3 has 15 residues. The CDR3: CASSLAPQILYGYTF. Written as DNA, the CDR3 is TGTGCCAGCAGCTTAGCCCCACAGATTCTCTATGGCTACACCTTC.

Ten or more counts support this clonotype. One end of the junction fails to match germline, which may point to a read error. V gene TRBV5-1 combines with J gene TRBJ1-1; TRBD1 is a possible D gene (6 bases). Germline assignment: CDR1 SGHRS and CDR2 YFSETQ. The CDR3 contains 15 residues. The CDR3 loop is CASSLDPGGRTEAFF. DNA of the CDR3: TGTGCCAGCAGCTTGGACCCTGGGGGGCGCACTGAAGCTTTCTTT.

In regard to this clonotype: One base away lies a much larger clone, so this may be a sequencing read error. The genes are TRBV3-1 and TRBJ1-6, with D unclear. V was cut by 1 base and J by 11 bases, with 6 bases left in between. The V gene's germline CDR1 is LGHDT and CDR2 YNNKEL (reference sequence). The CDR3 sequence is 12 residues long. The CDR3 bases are TGTGCCAGCAGCCAAGGGGGAACACCCCTCCACTTT. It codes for CASSQGGTPLHF.

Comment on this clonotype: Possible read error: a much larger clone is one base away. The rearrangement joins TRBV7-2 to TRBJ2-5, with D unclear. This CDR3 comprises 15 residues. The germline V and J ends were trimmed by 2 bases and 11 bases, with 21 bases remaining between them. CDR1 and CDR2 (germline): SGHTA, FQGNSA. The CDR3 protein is CASSLKVRAYNEQYF. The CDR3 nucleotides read TGTGCCAGCAGCTTAAAAGTTAGGGCTTACAATGAGCAGTACTTC.

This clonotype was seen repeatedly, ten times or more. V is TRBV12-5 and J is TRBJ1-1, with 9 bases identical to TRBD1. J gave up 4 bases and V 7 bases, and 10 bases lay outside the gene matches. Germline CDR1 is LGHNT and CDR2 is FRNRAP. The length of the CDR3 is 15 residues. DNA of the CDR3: TGTGCTAGTGCCCCAGACAGGGGGTTTGGCACTGAAGCTTTCTTT. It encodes CASAPDRGFGTEAFF. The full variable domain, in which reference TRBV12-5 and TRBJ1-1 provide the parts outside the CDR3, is DARVTQTPRHKVTEMGQEVTMRCQPILGHNTVFWYRQTMMQGLELLAYFRNRAPLDDSGMPKDRFSAEMPDATLATLKIQPSEPRDSAVYFCASAPDRGFGTEAFFGQGTRLTVV.

CDR3 DNA sequence: TGTGCCAGCAGTTCAGGGTCCGGCGCTGAAGCTTTCTTT. It specifies CASSSGSGAEAFF. This sequence joins TRBV27 and TRBJ1-1, with D maybe TRBD1 (5 bases). The CDR3 totals 13 residues. Germline loops: CDR1 MNHEY, CDR2 SMNVEV (reference sequence). Deletions cut 4 bases from V and 6 bases from J, with 12 bases between.

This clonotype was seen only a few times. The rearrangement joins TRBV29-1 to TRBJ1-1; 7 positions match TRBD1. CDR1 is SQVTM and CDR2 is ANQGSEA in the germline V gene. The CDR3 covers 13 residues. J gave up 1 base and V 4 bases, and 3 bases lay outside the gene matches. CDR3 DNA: TGCAGCGTTGTAAGGGGGCGGAACACTGAAGCTTTCTTT. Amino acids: CSVVRGRNTEAFF.

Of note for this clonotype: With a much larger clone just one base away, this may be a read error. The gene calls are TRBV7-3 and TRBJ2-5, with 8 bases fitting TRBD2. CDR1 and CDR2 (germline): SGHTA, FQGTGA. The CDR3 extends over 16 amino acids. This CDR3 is CAGSTSAGVWVETQYF. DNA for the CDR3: TGTGCCGGCAGCACTTCAGCGGGAGTGTGGGTAGAGACCCAGTACTTC.

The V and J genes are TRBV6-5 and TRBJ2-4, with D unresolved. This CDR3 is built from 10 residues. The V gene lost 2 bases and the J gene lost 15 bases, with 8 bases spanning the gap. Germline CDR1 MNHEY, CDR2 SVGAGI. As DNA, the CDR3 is TGTGCCAGCAGTTACACGACGTCGTACTTC. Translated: CASSYTTSYF.

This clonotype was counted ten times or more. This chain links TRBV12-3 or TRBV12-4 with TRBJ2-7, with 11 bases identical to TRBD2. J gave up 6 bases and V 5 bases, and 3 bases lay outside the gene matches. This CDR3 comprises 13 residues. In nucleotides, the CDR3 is TGTGCCAGCAGTACTAGCGGGAGTTCCGAGCAGTACTTC. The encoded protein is CASSTSGSSEQYF.

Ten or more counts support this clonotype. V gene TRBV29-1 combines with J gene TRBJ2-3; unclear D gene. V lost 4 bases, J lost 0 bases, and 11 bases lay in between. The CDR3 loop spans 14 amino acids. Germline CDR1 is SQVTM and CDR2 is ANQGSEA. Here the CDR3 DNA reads TGCAGCGTTGTCGCCAGCCCTAGCACAGATACGCAGTATTTT. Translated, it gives CSVVASPSTDTQYF.

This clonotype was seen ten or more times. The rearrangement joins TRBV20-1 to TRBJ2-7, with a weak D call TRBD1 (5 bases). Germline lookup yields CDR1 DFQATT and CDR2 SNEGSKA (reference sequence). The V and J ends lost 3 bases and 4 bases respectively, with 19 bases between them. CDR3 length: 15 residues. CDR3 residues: CSASRLAQGIYEQYF. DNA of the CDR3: TGCAGTGCTAGCAGGTTGGCCCAGGGAATATACGAGCAGTACTTC.

As DNA, the CDR3 is TGTGCCACCAGTGACCGACAGGGGGGCCAAGAGACCCAGTACTTC. Translating it yields CATSDRQGGQETQYF. The chain carries TRBV24-1 and TRBJ2-5, with 9 bases matching TRBD1. Trimming at V came to 4 bases and at J to 1 base, leaving 3 bases not matched to a gene. CDR3 length equals 15 residues. CDR1 and CDR2 (germline): KGHDR, SFDVKD.

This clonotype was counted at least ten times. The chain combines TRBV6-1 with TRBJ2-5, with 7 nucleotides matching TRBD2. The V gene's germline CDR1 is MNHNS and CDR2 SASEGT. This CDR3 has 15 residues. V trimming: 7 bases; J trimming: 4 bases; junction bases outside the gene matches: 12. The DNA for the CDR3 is TGTGCCAGCACTATATCGATAGGGAGGGCAGAGACCCAGTACTTC. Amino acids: CASTISIGRAETQYF.

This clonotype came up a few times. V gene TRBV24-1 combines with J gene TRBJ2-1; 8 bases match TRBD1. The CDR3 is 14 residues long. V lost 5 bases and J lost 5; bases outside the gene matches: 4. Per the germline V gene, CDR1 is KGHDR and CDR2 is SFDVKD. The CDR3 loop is CATSAPTGDNEQFF. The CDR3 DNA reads TGTGCCACCAGTGCCCCGACAGGGGACAATGAGCAGTTCTTC.

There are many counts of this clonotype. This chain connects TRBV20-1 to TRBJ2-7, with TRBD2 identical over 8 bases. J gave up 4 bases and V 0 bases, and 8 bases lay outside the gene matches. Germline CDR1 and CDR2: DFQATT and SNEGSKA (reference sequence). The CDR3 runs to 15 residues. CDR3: CSARDGAGGQYEQYF. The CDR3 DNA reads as TGCAGTGCTAGAGATGGGGCGGGAGGACAATACGAGCAGTACTTC.

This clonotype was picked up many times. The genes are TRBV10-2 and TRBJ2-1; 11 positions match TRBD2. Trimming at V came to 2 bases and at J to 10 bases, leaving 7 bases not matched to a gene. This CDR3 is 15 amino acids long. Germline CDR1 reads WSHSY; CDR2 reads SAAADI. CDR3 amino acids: CASSEIAGGPEEQFF. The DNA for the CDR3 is TGCGCCAGCAGTGAGATAGCGGGAGGGCCGGAGGAGCAGTTCTTC.

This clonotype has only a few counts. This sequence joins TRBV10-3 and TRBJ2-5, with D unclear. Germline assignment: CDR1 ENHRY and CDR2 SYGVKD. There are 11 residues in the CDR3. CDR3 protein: CASRAAETQYF. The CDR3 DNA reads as TGTGCAAGTAGGGCCGCTGAGACCCAGTACTTC.

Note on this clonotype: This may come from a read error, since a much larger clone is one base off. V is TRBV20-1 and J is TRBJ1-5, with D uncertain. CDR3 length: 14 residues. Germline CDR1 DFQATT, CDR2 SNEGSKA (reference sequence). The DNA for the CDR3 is TGCGGTGTCCTCGTTGGCCCGACTTGGCAGCCCCAGCATTTT. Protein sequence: CGVLVGPTWQPQHF.

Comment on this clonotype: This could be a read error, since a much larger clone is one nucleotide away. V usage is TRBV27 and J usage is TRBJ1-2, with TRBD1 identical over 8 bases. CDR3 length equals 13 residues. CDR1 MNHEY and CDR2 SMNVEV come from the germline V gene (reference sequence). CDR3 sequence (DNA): TGTGCCGGCAGTCCCGGACAGGGATGGGGCTACACCTTC. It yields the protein CAGSPGQGWGYTF.